A selection of T cell receptor beta chains follows, all from one sample in a study of blood T cell repertoires in COVID-19. The method was immunoSEQ multiplex PCR; TCRdb's version includes in-frame clones alone and lacks a portion of them. The sample includes almost 85,000 clones, around 89% seen only once; the top ten take 0.95% to 1.5%. Source material: PBMCs or T cells enriched from blood (not recorded which). The source is a woman aged 45-65 years with acute COVID-19. CDR3s include the opening cysteine and the closing phenylalanine or tryptophan. Fields, in order: J gene, D gene, V gene, clone size, CDR3 DNA, CDR3 protein. D genes are given only for firm matches. Part of the rows lack a size; the others show once, few, many or a class for expanded clones.

TRBJ2-1 TRBD1 TRBV29-1 few TGCAGCGTTGAAGTAACAGGGGGCTTCTACAATGAGCAGTTCTTC CSVEVTGGFYNEQFF
TRBJ2-3 - TRBV28 - TGTGCCAGCAGTTTTAGCAGCACAGATACGCAGTATTTT CASSFSSTDTQYF
TRBJ2-6 - TRBV3-1/TRBV3-2 once TGTGCCAGCAGCCCCCGGACTGACTCTGGGGCCAACGTCCTGACTTTC CASSPRTDSGANVLTF
TRBJ1-2 - TRBV27 - TGTGCCAGCAGTTTAAAACTTTACTATGGCTACACCTTC CASSLKLYYGYTF
TRBJ2-5 TRBD2 TRBV6-2/TRBV6-3 - TGTGCCAGCAGTCCCTACCGGGGGGGGAGGTCGGAGACCCAGTACTTC CASSPYRGGRSETQYF
TRBJ2-7 TRBD1 TRBV7-9 - TGTGCCAGCAGCCCTAGAGTGGACAGGAACCTATACGAGCAGTACTTC CASSPRVDRNLYEQYF
TRBJ1-2 - TRBV7-9 - TGTGCCAGCAGCTTAGGGTCAGGCGACCTTAACTATGGCTACACCTTC CASSLGSGDLNYGYTF
TRBJ2-1 - TRBV9 - TGTGCCAGCAGCGTAGGACTACCCAGTCGCAATGAGCAGTTCTTC CASSVGLPSRNEQFF
TRBJ2-4 - TRBV5-1 - TGCGCCAGCAGCTTGGGGGTCGGCGGAAACATTCAGTACTTC CASSLGVGGNIQYF
TRBJ1-3 - TRBV30 - TGTGCCTGGACGACAGGAGGCTCTGGAAACACCATATATTTT CAWTTGGSGNTIYF
TRBJ2-3 TRBD2 TRBV7-2 once TGTGCCAGCAGCCTTTCCGTAGCGGGAGGAGGGGATACGCAGTATTTT CASSLSVAGGGDTQYF
TRBJ2-1 TRBD1 TRBV6-1 few TGTGCCAGCAGTGAAGCACAGGGGCCCTCCTACAATGAGCAGTTCTTC CASSEAQGPSYNEQFF
TRBJ2-3 - TRBV5-6 once TGTGCCAGCAGGGTGGACAGTCATACGCAGTATTTT CASRVDSHTQYF
TRBJ1-2 - TRBV5-1 - TGCGCCAGCAGCTTGGGACACGACGGAATTACACGCCTTCGGTATGGCTACACCTTC CASSLGHDGITRLRYGYTF
TRBJ2-5 TRBD2 TRBV5-1 - TGCGCCAGCAGCTTGGGGGCTAGCGGGAGGACCTGGATGGGGGAGACCCAGTACTTC CASSLGASGRTWMGETQYF
TRBJ2-7 TRBD2 TRBV11-2 once TGTGCCAGCAGCTCTCGGAATAGGGGACTAGCGGCCGCCGGGGTGGCGCAGTACTTC CASSSRNRGLAAAGVAQYF
TRBJ1-6 TRBD1 TRBV19 - TGTGCCAGTAGTGCTCGACAGGGGACGGAAAATTCACCCCTCCACTTT CASSARQGTENSPLHF
TRBJ1-6 - TRBV2 - TGTGCCAGCAGTGTCGACAGGTCCTATAATTCACCCCTCCACTTT CASSVDRSYNSPLHF
TRBJ1-2 - TRBV25-1 - TGTGCCAGCAGTAGATCGGGTAACTATGGCTACACCTTC CASSRSGNYGYTF
TRBJ2-3 TRBD2 TRBV5-1 - TGCGCCAGCAGCTTGGCCGGGAGGAAGGATACGCAGTATTTT CASSLAGRKDTQYF
TRBJ2-2 TRBD2 TRBV18 few TGTGCCAGCTCACCGGGACTAGCGGGAGAGGAGCTGTTTTTT CASSPGLAGEELFF
TRBJ2-5 - TRBV3-1/TRBV3-2 - TGTGCCAGCTACCCGGGCCCCGGGGAGGAGACCCAGTACTTC CASYPGPGEETQYF
TRBJ2-1 - TRBV24-1 - TGTGCCACCAGTGATTGCCCGGATAAAGGACTAACTTACAATGAGCAGTTCTTC CATSDCPDKGLTYNEQFF